This T cell receptor (beta chain) is from a study of shared clonotypes between healthy human individuals. About the research overall: The study used three CD4 naive, three CD4 memory, two CD8 naive and one CD8 memory plate per donor. Study outcomes and limitations: Naive subsets usually exceeded memory subsets in estimated richness.

This CDR3 has 15 amino acids. Germline values: CDR1 MNHEY, CDR2 SMNVEV (reference sequence). Trimming removed 5 bases at V and 2 bases at J, with 13 bases between. A word on this clone: The antigen is unknown.

The repertoire was sequenced with immunoSEQ multiplex PCR; TCRdb's copy has only in-frame clones and lacks some. Here the sample spans about a million clones, approximately 76% being singletons. This receptor was taken from a young man in good health. The sequencing input was memory CD4+ T cells sorted from blood. Subset: CD45RA-negative fraction. J is TRBJ1-3 and V is TRBV27; possible D gene TRBD1, 6 bases. The CDR3 DNA is TGTGCCAGCAGTCCCCGGGACACCGCTGGAAACACCATATATTTT. This codes for CASSPRDTAGNTIYF.